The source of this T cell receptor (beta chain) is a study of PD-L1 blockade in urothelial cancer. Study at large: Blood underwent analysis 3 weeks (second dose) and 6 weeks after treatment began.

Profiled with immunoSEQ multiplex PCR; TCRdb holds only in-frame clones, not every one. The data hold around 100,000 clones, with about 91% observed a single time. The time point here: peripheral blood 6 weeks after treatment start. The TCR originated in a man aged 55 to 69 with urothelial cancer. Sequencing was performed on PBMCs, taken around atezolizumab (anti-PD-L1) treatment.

CDR3 nucleotide sequence: TGTGCCTGGAGTCGGGCAGGGGGTGGCTACACCTTC. Amino acids: CAWSRAGGGYTF. The chain couples TRBV30 to TRBJ1-2, with 7 bases matching TRBD1. Losses at the gene ends were 2 bases for V and 7 bases for J; bases not matched to a gene: 4. The CDR3 length is 12 residues. Germline-derived CDR1 and CDR2 are GTSNPN and SVGIG (reference sequence).